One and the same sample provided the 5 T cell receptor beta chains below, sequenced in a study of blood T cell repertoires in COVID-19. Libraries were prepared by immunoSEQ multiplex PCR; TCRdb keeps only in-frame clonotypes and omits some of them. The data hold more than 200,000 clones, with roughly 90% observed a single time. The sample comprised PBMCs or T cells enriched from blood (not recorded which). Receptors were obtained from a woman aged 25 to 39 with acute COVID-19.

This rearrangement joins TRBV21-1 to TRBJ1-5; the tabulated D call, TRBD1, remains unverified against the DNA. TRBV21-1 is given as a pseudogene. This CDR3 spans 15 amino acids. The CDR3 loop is CASSALQGSNQPQHF. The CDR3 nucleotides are TGTGCCAGCAGCGCTCTACAGGGTAGCAATCAGCCCCAGCATTTT.

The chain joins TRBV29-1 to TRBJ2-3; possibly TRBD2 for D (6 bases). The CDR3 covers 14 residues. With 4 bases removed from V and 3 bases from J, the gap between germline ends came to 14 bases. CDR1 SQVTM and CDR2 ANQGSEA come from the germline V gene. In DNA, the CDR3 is TGCAGCGTTGTTCGGGGGATCGGGACAGATACGCAGTATTTT. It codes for CSVVRGIGTDTQYF.

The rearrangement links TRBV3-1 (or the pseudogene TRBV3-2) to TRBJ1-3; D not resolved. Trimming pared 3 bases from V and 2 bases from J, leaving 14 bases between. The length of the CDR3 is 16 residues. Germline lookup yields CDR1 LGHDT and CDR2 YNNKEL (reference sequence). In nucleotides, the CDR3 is TGTGCCAGCAGCCAGCCGCCCCCACTCCCTGGAAACACCATATATTTT. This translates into CASSQPPPLPGNTIYF.

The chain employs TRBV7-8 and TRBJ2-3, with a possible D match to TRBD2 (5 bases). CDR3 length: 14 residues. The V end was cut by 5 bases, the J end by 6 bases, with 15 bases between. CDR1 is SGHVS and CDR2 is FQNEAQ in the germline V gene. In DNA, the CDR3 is TGTGCCAGCAGCCGGGGAGCGGTGAGGGATACGCAGTATTTT. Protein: CASSRGAVRDTQYF.

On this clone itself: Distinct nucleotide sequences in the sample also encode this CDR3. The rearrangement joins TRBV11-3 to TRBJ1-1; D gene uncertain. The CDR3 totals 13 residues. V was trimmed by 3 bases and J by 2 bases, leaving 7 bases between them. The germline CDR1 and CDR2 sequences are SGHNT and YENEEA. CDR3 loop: CASSFSRNTEAFF. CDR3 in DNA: TGTGCCAGCAGCTTTAGTCGTAACACTGAAGCTTTCTTT. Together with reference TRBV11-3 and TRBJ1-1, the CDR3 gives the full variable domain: EAGVVQSPRYKIIEKKQPVAFWCNPISGHNTLYWYLQNLGQGPELLIRYENEEAVDDSQLPKDRFSAERLKGVDSTLKIQPAELGDSAVYLCASSFSRNTEAFFGQGTRLTVV.